This T cell receptor beta chain originates from a study of blood T cell repertoires in COVID-19. Whole-study context: The samples span acute and convalescent COVID-19 from the United States, Italy and Spain. The analysed material was cDNA or gDNA that came from T cells, B-cell-depleted T cells, or PBMCs.

Authors' processing steps: Scientists estimated how many nucleated cells there were by amplifying reference gene primers. The table came from immunoSEQ multiplex PCR; TCRdb's copy has only in-frame clones and leaves some out. V and J calls and clone size come straight from that table; D and trimming were deduced from the DNA. The sample shows about 230,000 clones, 84% of them seen only once. Germline trimming cut 2 bases from V and 4 bases from J; bases unmatched to any gene: 14. Germline-derived CDR1 and CDR2 are KGHSH and LQKENI. The CDR3 has 18 amino acids. Sequencing used peripheral blood. This sequence was found in a woman aged 40 to 50 who had recovered from COVID-19. The V gene is TRBV18, the J gene TRBJ1-2; 9 bases fit TRBD1. The CDR3 reads CASSPTLLPGQGSYGYTF. In DNA form, the CDR3 reads TGTGCCAGCTCACCAACTCTCCTCCCGGGACAGGGAAGCTATGGCTACACCTTC.